This TCR beta chain comes out of a study of blood T cell repertoires in COVID-19. Across the whole study: From T cells, B-cell-depleted T cells, or PBMCs came the material, which was cDNA or gDNA.

V lost 3 bases and J lost 5; bases outside the gene matches: 7. The CDR3 loop spans 15 amino acids. Germline CDR1 is SGHNT and CDR2 is YYREEE (reference sequence). The authors' processing: Estimated nucleated cell counts came from reference gene primer amplification. Data came from immunoSEQ multiplex PCR; TCRdb stores just in-frame clones and leaves some out. The V and J calls and the clone size are those of that table, but D and trimming were determined from the DNA. The profile shows some 250,000 clones, 75% to 90% of them singletons. Participant ages covered roughly 18 to 89 years across 25 or so US areas.

The sequenced sample was PBMCs or T cells enriched from blood (not recorded which). The chain uses TRBV5-4 and TRBJ2-3; 9 bases line up with TRBD2. The sequence came from a middle-aged man who had recovered from COVID-19. This CDR3 reads CASSSLAGDLDTQYF. DNA of the CDR3: TGTGCCAGCAGCTCATTAGCGGGAGACCTAGATACGCAGTATTTT.